The clone carrying this T cell receptor (beta chain) was counted at least ten times. The antigen remains unidentified. As it was prepared, the TCRbeta library received unique molecular identifiers. TCRdb re-called the PCR reads through MiXCR, storing one row per CDR3 protein. The sample yields approximately 350,000 distinct CDR3 sequences, around 15% seen once. The sample belongs to a study of T-cell reconstitution after alpha-beta-depleted transplantation in children. Findings and caveats of the study: Two months or so post-transplant, alpha-beta T cells reportedly derived from several hundred expanded graft clones. Newly produced T cells mostly provided counts and TCRbeta diversity after one year, as hyperexpanded clones declined. The study traced high day-60 TCRbeta diversity in some patients to surviving recipient T cells and thymic progenitors.

Germline values: CDR1 SGHDT, CDR2 YYEEEE. The trim removed 7 bases at V and 8 bases at J, leaving 6 bases unmatched. This CDR3 comprises 13 residues. The sample in question was PBMCs, mostly from graft donor cells, obtained 360 days after TCRalphabeta/CD19-depleted stem cell transplant. The clonotype comes from a male patient under 10 years old who had a stem cell transplant for acute lymphoblastic leukemia, so the T cells may come from the graft donor. V and J are TRBV5-6 and TRBJ2-1; 10 bases match TRBD2. The CDR3: CASLLAGAHEQFF. DNA for the CDR3: TGTGCCAGCCTTCTAGCGGGAGCTCATGAGCAGTTCTTC.